The 10 T cell receptor beta chains listed next were all sequenced from one sample in a study of shared clonotypes between healthy human individuals. The repertoire was sequenced with immunoSEQ multiplex PCR; TCRdb's copy has only in-frame clones and lacks some. This sample carries under 1,100,000 clones, about four fifths of them seen once, and the ten largest clones take 0.5% to 0.65%. The sample comprised memory CD4+ T cells from PBMCs. Subset denoted: CD45RA-negative fraction. All receptors derive from a young man in good health. Some clones in this sample may be carry-over from other donors' samples.

V gene TRBV19 combines with J gene TRBJ1-2; 7 bases fit TRBD1. Germline lookup yields CDR1 LNHDA and CDR2 SQIVND (reference sequence). V shed 5 bases, J shed 6 bases, and the junction held 6 bases outside the gene matches. This CDR3 region has 13 residues. The CDR3 region has the DNA TGTGCCAGTAGTCCTGACAGGGTCGATGGCTACACCTTC. This codes for CASSPDRVDGYTF.

This clone was picked up many times. The V gene is TRBV29-1, the J gene TRBJ2-7; TRBD2 matches at 7 bases. This CDR3 has 14 residues. Germline lookup yields CDR1 SQVTM and CDR2 ANQGSEA. V lost 2 bases, J lost 3 bases, and 7 bases stayed unmatched. CDR3 DNA: TGCAGCGTTGAACGGGGCGGGAGCCGCTACGAGCAGTACTTC. It yields the protein CSVERGGSRYEQYF.

There are many counts of this clone. The CDR3 protein is CASLNRTANYGYTF. In DNA form, the CDR3 reads TGCGCCTCGCTGAATCGGACAGCCAACTATGGCTACACCTTC. The chain couples TRBV10-2 to TRBJ1-2; maybe TRBD1 (6 bases). Trimming pared 11 bases from V and 2 bases from J, leaving 18 bases between. Germline CDR1 and CDR2: WSHSY and SAAADI. The CDR3 consists of 14 residues.

This clone appeared once. The J gene is TRBJ1-1, the V gene TRBV9, with 9 bases lining up with TRBD1. Germline-derived CDR1 and CDR2 are SGDLS and YYNGEE. The CDR3 runs to 15 residues. Trimming cost V 4 bases and J 4 bases; bases outside gene matches: 8. CDR3 coding DNA: TGTGCCAGCAGCCCCCTGGGACAGGGAGGCACTGAAGCTTTCTTT. Its translation: CASSPLGQGGTEAFF.

V is TRBV5-1 and J is TRBJ1-3, with 10 bases fitting TRBD1. The CDR3 extends over 16 amino acids. CDR1 SGHRS and CDR2 YFSETQ come from the germline V gene. V shed 3 bases and J 0 bases; nucleotides not matched to a gene: 3. CDR3 sequence reads: CASSYGTGDSGNTIYF. CDR3 bases: TGCGCCAGCAGCTACGGGACAGGGGACTCTGGAAACACCATATATTTT.

This sequence joins TRBV7-3 and TRBJ2-2, with D tentatively TRBD1 or TRBD2 (5 bases each). Germline values: CDR1 SGHTA, CDR2 FQGTGA. This CDR3 is built from 17 residues. Trimming stripped 3 bases from V and 1 base from J, with 15 bases between. CDR3 amino acids: CASSFSSMGENTGELFF. The CDR3 DNA is TGTGCCAGCAGCTTTTCTTCCATGGGGGAGAACACCGGGGAGCTGTTTTTT.

The V call is TRBV6-6, the J call TRBJ1-5; D possibly corresponds to TRBD1 (6 bases). Germline V gene sequence: CDR1 MNHNY, CDR2 SVGAGI (reference sequence). Trimming cost V 2 bases and J 4 bases, with 15 bases left between them. This CDR3 contains 16 residues. DNA for the CDR3: TGTGCCAGCAGTTACATGGGCAGGGGCCAGAATCAGCCCCAGCATTTT. Protein: CASSYMGRGQNQPQHF.

The V and J genes are TRBV5-1 and TRBJ2-7; 11 nucleotides match TRBD2. In germline, CDR1 is SGHRS, CDR2 YFSETQ. The J segment lost 7 bases and the V segment lost 0 bases, leaving 9 bases of the junction unmatched. This CDR3 spans 16 amino acids. The CDR3 DNA sequence: TGCGCCAGCAGCTTGGAGACTAGCGGGATTGGGGTGGAGCAGTACTTC. Amino acid sequence: CASSLETSGIGVEQYF.

The chain joins TRBV6-5 to TRBJ1-3; D uncertain. Looked up from germline, CDR1 is MNHEY and CDR2 is SVGAGI. V shed 5 bases and J shed 0 bases, with 11 bases lying between them. This CDR3 spans 15 amino acids. The CDR3 here is CASSLGRNSGNTIYF. CDR3 bases: TGTGCCAGCAGTCTCGGACGGAACTCTGGAAACACCATATATTTT.

The rearrangement uses TRBV29-1 and TRBJ2-2; D might be TRBD2 (6 bases). The CDR3 spans 13 residues. V was trimmed by 7 bases and J by 1 base, leaving 10 bases between them. Per germline, CDR1 SQVTM and CDR2 ANQGSEA. CDR3 sequence: CSAGTQNTGELFF. The CDR3, as DNA: TGCAGCGCCGGGACTCAGAACACCGGGGAGCTGTTTTTT.